A selection of T cell receptor beta chains follows, all from one sample in a study of early T cells in non-severe SARS-CoV-2 infection. TCRdb recomputed calls from the 5' RACE reads with MiXCR, one row per CDR3 protein. The data contain about 48,000 distinct CDR3 sequences, under 7.5% of them singletons. The sample was whole blood, taken at baseline. These receptors were obtained from an adult who was a healthcare worker with PCR-confirmed SARS-CoV-2 infection or an uninfected control (not recorded which). The CDR3 runs from the conserved cysteine through the conserved F or W. The order of the fields is CDR3 length, D gene, J gene, V gene, CDR3 protein. D genes are given only for firm matches.

length: 13
D: .
J: TRBJ2-3
V: TRBV5-1
CDR3: CASSLGRADTQYF

length: 14
D: TRBD1
J: TRBJ2-5
V: TRBV28
CDR3: CASSLFDRVETQYF

length: 14
D: TRBD1
J: TRBJ2-7
V: TRBV6-5
CDR3: CASSLSGQIYEQYF

length: 15
D: .
J: TRBJ2-5
V: TRBV11-2
CDR3: CASSSPGPRQETQYF

length: 11
D: .
J: TRBJ1-1
V: TRBV29-1
CDR3: CSVESGEEAFF

length: 16
D: .
J: TRBJ2-7
V: TRBV12-3/TRBV12-4
CDR3: CASTGRIGQASYEQYF

length: 14
D: .
J: TRBJ2-7
V: TRBV6-2/TRBV6-3
CDR3: CASSYSGPRYEQYF

length: 13
D: .
J: TRBJ2-7
V: TRBV7-2
CDR3: CASSAGPSYEQYF

length: 15
D: TRBD2
J: TRBJ2-3
V: TRBV20-1
CDR3: CSAKDGRTGGDTQYF

length: 15
D: TRBD1
J: TRBJ1-2
V: TRBV27
CDR3: CASRQDRGPDYGYTF

length: 16
D: TRBD1
J: TRBJ1-1
V: TRBV7-3
CDR3: CASSFLDRPQLTEAFF

length: 13
D: TRBD1
J: TRBJ2-3
V: TRBV29-1
CDR3: CSERQGSADTQYF

length: 15
D: .
J: TRBJ1-1
V: TRBV7-2
CDR3: CASSQKLGGGTEAFF

length: 16
D: TRBD2
J: TRBJ2-1
V: TRBV5-1
CDR3: CASSPTTSGSSYEQFF

length: 10
D: .
J: TRBJ2-3
V: TRBV7-8
CDR3: CAAGWDTQYF

length: 15
D: .
J: TRBJ2-7
V: TRBV4-3
CDR3: CASSRGRQASYEQYF

length: 11
D: .
J: TRBJ2-2
V: TRBV20-1
CDR3: CSASSPGELFF

length: 13
D: TRBD2
J: TRBJ2-1
V: TRBV20-1
CDR3: CSASPGLAQEQFF

length: 15
D: TRBD1
J: TRBJ1-5
V: TRBV7-2
CDR3: CASSYRQGPNQPQHF

length: 15
D: TRBD1
J: TRBJ2-4
V: TRBV28
CDR3: CASSSGQFVANIQYF

length: 16
D: .
J: TRBJ2-7
V: TRBV7-2
CDR3: CASSSTPLATSYEQYF

length: 14
D: TRBD1
J: TRBJ1-2
V: TRBV5-1
CDR3: CASSLVTGSGGYTF

length: 15
D: TRBD2
J: TRBJ2-1
V: TRBV11-1
CDR3: CASSAGTSLLNEQFF

length: 16
D: TRBD2
J: TRBJ2-1
V: TRBV19
CDR3: CASSPRAAGISDEQFF

length: 14
D: .
J: TRBJ2-7
V: TRBV4-1
CDR3: CASSLRQGLLEQYF

length: 14
D: TRBD1
J: TRBJ1-1
V: TRBV12-3/TRBV12-4
CDR3: CASTQGQSNTEAFF

length: 17
D: TRBD2
J: TRBJ2-1
V: TRBV4-2
CDR3: CASSQDIGLAGMGEQFF

length: 13
D: .
J: TRBJ2-7
V: TRBV2
CDR3: CASSLRGLGEQYF

length: 17
D: .
J: TRBJ2-1
V: TRBV18
CDR3: CASSPPTLNPRGNEQFF

length: 18
D: .
J: TRBJ1-2
V: TRBV10-2
CDR3: CASSESKSRSGQDYGYTF

length: 13
D: .
J: TRBJ2-7
V: TRBV7-6
CDR3: CASSLRENYEQYF

length: 12
D: .
J: TRBJ2-1
V: TRBV2
CDR3: CASTEAKGRVFF

length: 15
D: TRBD1
J: TRBJ2-7
V: TRBV5-1
CDR3: CASSLGTGRSYEQYF

length: 13
D: TRBD2
J: TRBJ2-1
V: TRBV6-1
CDR3: CASRNGLGNEQFF

length: 13
D: TRBD1
J: TRBJ2-5
V: TRBV7-2
CDR3: CATGTGVQETQYF

length: 13
D: .
J: TRBJ1-1
V: TRBV12-3/TRBV12-4
CDR3: CASSFWQYTEAFF

length: 12
D: .
J: TRBJ2-3
V: TRBV7-3
CDR3: CASSSGADTQYF

length: 15
D: .
J: TRBJ2-7
V: TRBV12-3/TRBV12-4
CDR3: CASSFTHQGIGEQYF

length: 11
D: .
J: TRBJ2-7
V: TRBV28
CDR3: CASTRTYEQYF

length: 15
D: .
J: TRBJ2-7
V: TRBV5-1
CDR3: CASSLDGAGPYEQYF

length: 20
D: TRBD2
J: TRBJ2-4
V: TRBV3-1
CDR3: CASSQDSMVAGVGAKNIQYF

length: 13
D: .
J: TRBJ2-5
V: TRBV12-3/TRBV12-4
CDR3: CASSLAVKETQYF

length: 13
D: .
J: TRBJ2-3
V: TRBV10-3
CDR3: CAISARGEDTQYF

length: 18
D: TRBD1
J: TRBJ2-2
V: TRBV18
CDR3: CASSPRRKQGTNTGELFF